Following are 17 T cell receptor beta chains from one sample sequenced in a study of T-cell memory formation after mild COVID-19. MiXCR, applied by TCRdb to the 5' RACE reads, yields one record per CDR3 protein. The sample shows a few hundred thousand distinct CDR3 sequences, around 15% of them seen only once. The sequencing input was PBMCs or a T cell subset sorted from them (not recorded which). The receptors shown here come from a man aged 18 to 30 who had mild COVID-19 (a few samples of this study predate the infection). Cell type and time point are not known.

This clonotype was recorded a few times. The chain recombines TRBV12-3 or TRBV12-4 with TRBJ1-2, with unresolved D. This CDR3 comprises 12 residues. V was pared by 5 bases and J by 7 bases, with 11 bases between. CDR3 residues: CASSRAGSGYTF. The DNA for the CDR3 is TGTGCCAGCAGTCGCGCGGGATCTGGCTACACCTTC.

This clonotype appeared a few times. The rearrangement uses TRBV29-1 and TRBJ2-1; D perhaps matches TRBD2 (5 bases). Between the trimmed V and J ends, which lost 6 bases and 0 bases, there was a span of 12 bases. In germline, CDR1 is SQVTM, CDR2 ANQGSEA. The length of the CDR3 is 14 residues. CDR3 bases: TGCAGCGTCAATGGAGGCAGCTCCTACAATGAGCAGTTCTTC. As protein: CSVNGGSSYNEQFF.

There are many counts of this clonotype. The chain is built from TRBV5-5 and TRBJ2-2; the D is unclear. Germline CDR1 SGHKS, CDR2 YYEKEE (reference sequence). Trimming pared 5 bases from V and 4 bases from J, leaving 9 bases between. The CDR3 loop spans 13 amino acids. CDR3 nucleotides: TGTGCCAGCAGTCGGACGGCCACCGGGGAGCTGTTTTTT. Amino acids: CASSRTATGELFF.

This clonotype came up a few times. The chain joins TRBV20-1 to TRBJ2-7, with 8 positions matching TRBD1. The V gene's germline CDR1 is DFQATT and CDR2 SNEGSKA (reference sequence). The J segment lost 1 base and the V segment lost 0 bases, leaving 5 bases of the junction unmatched. The CDR3 runs to 15 residues. The chain's CDR3 is CSARDPGGRSYEQYV. DNA of the CDR3: TGCAGTGCTAGAGACCCAGGGGGCAGGTCCTACGAGCAGTACGTC.

This clonotype was counted only a few times. The chain combines TRBV7-3 with TRBJ2-2, with a weak D call TRBD2 (5 bases). CDR3 size: 14 residues. V was trimmed by 1 base and J by 7 bases, leaving 10 bases between them. Germline lookup yields CDR1 SGHTA and CDR2 FQGTGA. CDR3 sequence (DNA): TGTGCCAGCAGCTTAAGCAAGCGGAGCGGGGAGCTGTTTTTT. It yields the protein CASSLSKRSGELFF.

This clonotype was detected many times. The genes are TRBV5-1 and TRBJ1-1; D remains ambiguous. Trimming shortened V by 4 bases and J by 1 base, and 14 bases separated the two germline ends. CDR1 SGHRS and CDR2 YFSETQ come from the germline V gene. The CDR3 runs to 15 residues. This CDR3 is CASSPLVTGNTEAFF. CDR3 nucleotides: TGCGCCAGCAGCCCCCTGGTAACGGGGAACACTGAAGCTTTCTTT. Combining the CDR3 with reference TRBV5-1 and TRBJ1-1 gives the whole variable domain KAGVTQTPRYLIKTRGQQVTLSCSPISGHRSVSWYQQTPGQGLQFLFEYFSETQRNKGNFPGRFSGRQFSNSRSEMNVSTLELGDSALYLCASSPLVTGNTEAFFGQGTRLTVV.

Only a few counts were recorded for this clonotype. V is TRBV5-1 and J is TRBJ2-1, with 7 nucleotides matching TRBD1. Unmatched junction bases numbered 10, after V lost 4 bases and J lost 9 bases. The CDR3 length is 14 residues. Germline lookup yields CDR1 SGHRS and CDR2 YFSETQ. The CDR3 loop is CASSTGTDGSEQFF. The CDR3 region has the DNA TGCGCCAGCAGCACGGGGACAGATGGTAGTGAGCAGTTCTTC.

The chain recombines TRBV6-2 or TRBV6-3 with TRBJ2-3; 14 nucleotides line up with TRBD2. This CDR3 is built from 20 residues. The germline gives CDR1 MNHEY, CDR2 SVGEGT. V lost 4 bases to trimming and J lost 8 bases; unmatched junction nucleotides: 20. CDR3 region: CASSSSGLAGGYVRGGTQYF. The CDR3 DNA reads as TGTGCCAGCAGTTCTTCAGGACTAGCGGGGGGCTACGTCCGTGGTGGTACGCAGTATTTT.

The chain recombines TRBV4-1 with TRBJ1-3; D is ambiguous. This CDR3 region has 15 residues. The germline V and J ends were trimmed by 1 base and 0 bases, with 7 bases remaining between them. The V gene's germline CDR1 is MGHRA and CDR2 YSYEKL. CDR3 in amino acids: CASSQGHGSGNTIYF. CDR3 sequence (DNA): TGCGCCAGCAGCCAAGGACACGGCTCTGGAAACACCATATATTTT.

This clonotype was observed a handful of times. The chain employs TRBV15 and TRBJ2-5; D may be TRBD1 (6 bases). CDR3 size: 15 residues. Germline V gene data show CDR1 as LNHNV and CDR2 as YYDKDF (reference sequence). Trimming took off 5 bases at V and 5 bases at J, with 18 bases between the two ends. The CDR3 DNA sequence: TGTGCCACCAGCGTACTACGACAGGCTCGTGAGACCCAGTACTTC. This codes for CATSVLRQARETQYF.

This clonotype was detected only a few times. The V call is TRBV5-1, the J call TRBJ2-3; 9 bases fit TRBD1. The junction had 3 bases not matched to a gene; V was cut back by 0 bases and J by 1 base. This CDR3 contains 16 residues. Germline V gene sequence: CDR1 SGHRS, CDR2 YFSETQ. CDR3: CASSLERTGGTDTQYF. CDR3 DNA: TGCGCCAGCAGCTTGGAGCGGACAGGGGGCACAGATACGCAGTATTTT.

V usage is TRBV5-1 and J usage is TRBJ1-2; TRBD1 might be the D (5 bases). Germline-derived CDR1 and CDR2 are SGHRS and YFSETQ. This CDR3 is 17 amino acids long. V lost 2 bases and J lost 3, with 20 bases in between. The CDR3 is CASSLPLGGPGDYGYTF. CDR3 nucleotides: TGCGCCAGCAGCTTACCCCTGGGGGGTCCCGGGGACTATGGCTACACCTTC.

This clonotype has just a few counts. The chain employs TRBV7-9 and TRBJ1-6; D perhaps matches TRBD1 (6 bases). CDR1 SEHNR and CDR2 FQNEAQ come from the germline V gene (reference sequence). Between the trimmed V and J ends, which lost 4 bases and 3 bases, there was a span of 13 bases. CDR3 length equals 16 residues. The CDR3 sequence: CASSSATGFYNSPLHF. CDR3 coding DNA: TGTGCCAGCAGCTCAGCGACAGGTTTCTATAATTCACCCCTCCACTTT.

There are many counts of this clonotype. The rearrangement joins TRBV4-1 to TRBJ2-7, with 9 bases aligning to TRBD1. The germline CDR1 and CDR2 sequences are MGHRA and YSYEKL. This CDR3 spans 13 amino acids. With V trimmed by 1 base and J by 6 bases, 1 base remained unmatched. The CDR3 coding sequence is TGCGCCAGCAGCCAAGGGACAGGGGTCGAGCAGTACGTC. It specifies CASSQGTGVEQYV.

The chain couples TRBV6-2 or TRBV6-3 to TRBJ2-7, with 10 bases aligning to TRBD1. The germline V gene has CDR1 MNHEY and CDR2 SVGEGT. V was pared by 0 bases and J by 0 bases, with 2 bases of the junction left unmatched. The CDR3 is 16 amino acids. The CDR3 spells CASSYSRTGGSYEQYV. The CDR3 bases are TGTGCCAGCAGTTACTCCCGGACAGGGGGCTCCTACGAGCAGTACGTC.

The rearrangement joins TRBV5-5 to TRBJ2-6; D might be TRBD1 (6 bases). In germline, CDR1 is SGHKS, CDR2 YYEKEE (reference sequence). Trimming pared 3 bases from V and 11 bases from J, leaving 15 bases between. This CDR3 contains 14 residues. CDR3 loop: CASSSPGHPDVLTF. The DNA for the CDR3 is TGTGCCAGCAGCTCTCCGGGACACCCTGACGTCCTGACTTTC.

Only a few counts were recorded for this clonotype. The genes are TRBV20-1 and TRBJ2-1, with D perhaps matching TRBD2 (6 bases). The CDR3 contains 14 residues. Per the germline V gene, CDR1 is DFQATT and CDR2 is SNEGSKA (reference sequence). V was clipped by 3 bases and J by 1 base, with 10 bases between them. This CDR3 reads CSAREGLSYNEQFF. As DNA, the CDR3 is TGCAGTGCTAGGGAGGGGCTGTCCTACAATGAGCAGTTCTTC.